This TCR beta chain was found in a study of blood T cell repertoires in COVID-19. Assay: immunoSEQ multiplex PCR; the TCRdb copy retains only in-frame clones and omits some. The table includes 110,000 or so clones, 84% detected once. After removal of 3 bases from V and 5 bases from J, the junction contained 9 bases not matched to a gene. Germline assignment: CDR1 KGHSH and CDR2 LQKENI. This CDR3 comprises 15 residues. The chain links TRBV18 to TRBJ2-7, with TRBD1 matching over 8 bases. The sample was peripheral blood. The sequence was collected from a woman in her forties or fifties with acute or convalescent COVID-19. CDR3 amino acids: CASSPLRQGADEQYF. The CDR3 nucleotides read TGTGCCAGCTCACCTTTGAGGCAGGGGGCGGACGAGCAGTACTTC.